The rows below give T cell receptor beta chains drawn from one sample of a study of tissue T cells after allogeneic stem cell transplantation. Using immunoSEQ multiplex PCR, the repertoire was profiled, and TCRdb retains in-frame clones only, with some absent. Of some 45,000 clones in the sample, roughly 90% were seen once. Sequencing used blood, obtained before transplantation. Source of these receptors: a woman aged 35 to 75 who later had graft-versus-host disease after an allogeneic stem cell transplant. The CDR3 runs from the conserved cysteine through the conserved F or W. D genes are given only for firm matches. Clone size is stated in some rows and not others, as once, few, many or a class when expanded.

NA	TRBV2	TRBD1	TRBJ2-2	CASSPGTGSPGELFF	TGTGCCAGCAGCCCCGGGACAGGTTCCCCCGGGGAGCTGTTTTTT
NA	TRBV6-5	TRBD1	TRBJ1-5	CASLGDRASNQPQHF	TGTGCCAGCTTAGGTGACAGGGCGAGCAATCAGCCCCAGCATTTT
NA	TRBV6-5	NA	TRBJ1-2	CASRSREDYGYTF	TGTGCCAGCAGGAGTAGGGAGGACTATGGCTACACCTTC
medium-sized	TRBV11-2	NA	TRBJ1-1	CASSTEGTGAEAFF	TGTGCCAGCAGCACCGAGGGTACCGGGGCTGAAGCTTTCTTT
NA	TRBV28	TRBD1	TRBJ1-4	CASLLTGTGNEKLFF	TGTGCCAGCTTACTAACCGGGACAGGGAATGAAAAACTGTTTTTT
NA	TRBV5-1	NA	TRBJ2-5	CASSKGPYQETQYF	TGCGCCAGCAGCAAGGGACCGTACCAAGAGACCCAGTACTTC
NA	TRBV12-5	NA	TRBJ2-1	CASGRLDEDEQFF	TGTGCTAGTGGACGACTAGATGAGGATGAGCAGTTCTTC
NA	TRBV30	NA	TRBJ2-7	CAWSAGAGSGEQYF	TGTGCCTGGAGTGCCGGGGCAGGGTCGGGCGAGCAGTACTTC
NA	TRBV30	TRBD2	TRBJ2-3	CAWSRAWTSGRARSTDTQYF	TGTGCCTGGAGCCGAGCCTGGACTAGCGGGAGGGCCCGAAGCACAGATACGCAGTATTTT
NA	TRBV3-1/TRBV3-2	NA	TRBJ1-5	CASSQDQGVHQPQHF	TGTGCCAGCAGCCAAGATCAGGGAGTGCACCAGCCCCAGCATTTT
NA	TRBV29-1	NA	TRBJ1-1	CSGSPSAGSTEAFF	TGCAGCGGTTCCCCCTCGGCAGGGAGCACTGAAGCTTTCTTT
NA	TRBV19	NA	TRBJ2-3	CASRGRSTDTQYF	TGTGCCAGTAGGGGACGGTCCACAGATACGCAGTATTTT
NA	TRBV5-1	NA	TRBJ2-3	CASSPQPSTDTQYF	TGCGCCAGCAGCCCACAGCCTAGCACAGATACGCAGTATTTT
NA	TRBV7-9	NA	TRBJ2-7	CASSFPARYEQYF	TGTGCCAGCAGCTTTCCGGCCCGCTACGAGCAGTACTTC
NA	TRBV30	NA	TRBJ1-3	CAWTRDTVSGNTIYF	TGTGCCTGGACTAGGGACACCGTCTCTGGAAACACCATATATTTT
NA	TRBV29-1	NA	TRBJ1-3	CSTKEGHTIYF	TGCAGCACCAAAGAGGGGCACACCATATATTTT
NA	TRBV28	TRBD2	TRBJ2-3	CASSFGLAGDTQYF	TGTGCCAGCAGTTTCGGACTAGCGGGAGATACGCAGTATTTT
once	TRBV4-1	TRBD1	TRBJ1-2	CASSQGTSRGPNGYTF	TGCGCCAGCAGCCAAGGCACCAGTAGGGGGCCGAATGGCTACACCTTC
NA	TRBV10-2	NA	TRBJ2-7	CASSDRLYEQYF	TGCGCCAGCAGTGATCGCCTGTACGAGCAGTACTTC
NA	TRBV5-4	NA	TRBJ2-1	CASSMDETSYNEQFF	TGTGCCAGCAGCATGGACGAGACTTCGTACAATGAGCAGTTCTTC